Shown below are 5 T cell receptor beta chains from a single sample sequenced in a study of shared clonotypes between healthy human individuals (dated by TCRdb to 2018 to 2021). Receptors were amplified or captured by the immunoSEQ multiplex PCR assay. Drawn from immuneACCESS, this table holds only the in-frame rearrangements with V and J called that TCRdb kept. Clones are partly lost; checked studies trace under half to an unresolved V gene and leave the rest unexplained. This sample comprises roughly 2.2 million clones, around 93% of them detected only once. The biggest ten clones account for around 0.38% of the sample. Sample: naive CD4+ T cells from PBMCs. The sample's cell subset or site label, in plain terms: CD45RA+ positively selected. These receptors were taken from a man aged 18 to 35 in good health. Some clones in this sample may be carry-over from other donors' samples.

The chain employs TRBV2 and TRBJ2-3, with 7 bases fitting TRBD1. The V and J ends lost 4 bases and 11 bases, in that order; junction bases with no gene match: 15. This CDR3 is 15 amino acids long. CDR1 is SNHLY and CDR2 is FYNNEI in the germline V gene. The CDR3 loop is CASSVVVPAGGEQYF. The CDR3 bases are TGTGCCAGCAGTGTAGTGGTTCCGGCAGGGGGTGAGCAGTATTTT.

With regard to this clone: The junction and the germline gene differ at one end; a read error may be behind it. The chain recombines TRBV18 with TRBJ1-2; a possible D gene is TRBD1 (5 bases). Looked up from germline, CDR1 is KGHSH and CDR2 is LQKENI. This CDR3 contains 15 residues. The CDR3 sequence is CASSSPLSREYGYTF. CDR3 nucleotide sequence: TGTGCCAGCTCATCACCCTTATCCAGGGAATATGGCTACACCTTC.

J is TRBJ1-2 and V is TRBV30; perhaps TRBD1 as D (5 bases). The V end was cut by 0 bases, the J end by 4 bases, with 6 bases between. Germline CDR1 GTSNPN, CDR2 SVGIG (reference sequence). The CDR3 length is 12 residues. As DNA, the CDR3 is TGTGCCTGGAGTGTACAGGCCTATGGCTACACCTTC. Residues: CAWSVQAYGYTF.

The chain has TRBV2 and TRBJ2-1; TRBD2 matches at 11 bases. The germline CDR1 and CDR2 sequences are SNHLY and FYNNEI. The CDR3 contains 15 residues. V lost 7 bases to trimming and J lost 5 bases; unmatched junction nucleotides: 7. The CDR3 loop reads CASTPLTSGDNEQFF. The CDR3 region has the DNA TGTGCCAGCACCCCTCTGACTAGCGGGGACAATGAGCAGTTCTTC.

Here the CDR3 DNA reads TGTGCCAGCAGCCAAGATTTTCAGGTTTATCCTGGAAACACCATATATTTT. It encodes CASSQDFQVYPGNTIYF. The rearrangement joins TRBV4-2 to TRBJ1-3, with D unresolved. CDR1 LGHNA and CDR2 YNFKEQ come from the germline V gene. CDR3 length equals 17 residues. V was shortened by 0 bases and J by 2 bases, with 14 bases between the two germline ends.